The text below deals with one T cell receptor (beta chain). Its antigen remains unidentified. The record has no base qualities; no much larger clone is one base away. The CDR3 regions of human TCRbeta chains were subjected to immunosequencing. Under the source paper's analysis protocol: Repertoire TCRs were checked for matches against a reference library of SARS-CoV-2-specific TCRs that had been generated using the MIRA antigen-specificity platform. Breadth meant the fraction of unique TCRs that were SARS-CoV-2-associated, whereas depth meant the fraction of total T cells that were SARS-CoV-2-associated. Using the MIRA data, every spike-specific TCR was mapped to the spike region that the TCR reacted to and assigned to either a CD4 or a CD8 class. Log10-transformed breadth and depth values were compared by one-way ANOVA with Sidak's multiple comparisons tests. TCRdb mirrors the immuneACCESS table, restricted to in-frame sequences. Some clones are absent from its copies; in checked studies, under half trace to an unresolved V gene, and the reason for the others is unknown. The V and J calls and the clone size are those of that table, but D and trimming were determined from the DNA. This sample lists 95,000 to 130,000 clones; just over 85% were detected once. The leading ten clones occupy about 8.8% of the sample.

The source of the sample is a study of T cell responses to AZD1222 COVID-19 vaccine (dated by TCRdb to the early 2020s). General notes on the study: AZD1222 recipients with second doses at about 4 weeks or about 12 weeks were pooled, because spike-specific TCR depth and breadth did not differ between schedules. TCR sequencing was performed for over 230 trial participants, of whom 200 to 210 were given two doses of AZD1222 and some 26 were given two doses of MenACWY control vaccine. Trial participants were enrolled by age into subgroups of 18-55, 56-69 and 70-plus years, and around 140, 26 and 57 TCR-sequenced participants, respectively, were included in these subgroups. What the research found in general, with its limitations: Conclusions about previously exposed vaccinees are limited, since just a handful of AZD1222 recipients were seropositive for SARS-CoV-2 at baseline. In the small 56-69-year group, the increase in depth fell short of significance, most likely because of low power. Spike-specific TCR breadth and depth rose significantly after two AZD1222 doses compared with day 0 and with MenACWY recipients. No day 14 peak-response samples were available, so repertoires were characterized only after the peak T cell response. Participants were mostly white British and included more females than males, and it was suggested by the authors that clonal diversity may have been underestimated. Vaccine-associated CD4 TCRs spanned the whole spike protein, with dominant responses in regions 160-218 and 743-854. Nearly half of unique spike-specific TCRs reportedly recognized epitopes outside regions mutated in the B.1.351 and B.1.1.7 variants.

This sample's time point label indicates: baseline before first vaccination. The vaccinee samples were drawn from two UK trials, COV001 and COV002, one of which was a single-blind randomized controlled phase 2/3 trial testing AZD1222 (ChAdOx1 nCoV-19) in healthy adults. Trial participant PBMC samples were collected at day 0 and day 28 after the second dose for TCRbeta chain sequencing. The origin of this receptor is an adult in good health. The source material was peripheral blood, sampled on day 0 of AZD1222 vaccination.

The sequence in DNA is TGTGCCAGCACCTTAGATGGGCCGGACACCGGGGAGCTGTTTTTT. Its translation reads: CASTLDGPDTGELFF. The chain couples TRBV6-5 to TRBJ2-2, with an unclear D gene assignment. V is reduced by 7 bases and J by 3 bases, leaving a spacing of 15 bases between them. The CDR3 holds 15 amino acids from the cysteine to the phenylalanine. CDR3 DNA is the only sequence kept; it has 45 bases, read in frame from the first base. For CDR1 and CDR2, the germline V gene lists MNHEY and SVGAGI.